Shown below are 22 T cell receptor beta chains from a single sample sequenced in a study of T-cell memory formation after mild COVID-19. TCRdb redid the calling of the 5' RACE reads with MiXCR, one entry per CDR3 protein. The sample has 250,000 to 350,000 distinct CDR3 sequences, roughly 15% seen once. Input material: PBMCs or a T cell subset sorted from them (not recorded which). These receptors came from a man aged 18 to 30 who had mild COVID-19 (a few samples of this study predate the infection). Cell type and time point are not known.

This sequence joins TRBV7-2 and TRBJ1-6, with a possible D match to TRBD1 (6 bases). The CDR3 extends over 16 amino acids. The V gene's germline CDR1 is SGHTA and CDR2 FQGNSA. V was shortened by 5 bases and J by 9 bases, with 20 bases between the two germline ends. The CDR3 region has the DNA TGTGCCAGCAGCCAAGGGATGGGGGGCTCGGGTTCACCCCTCCACTTT. This gives the protein CASSQGMGGSGSPLHF.

This rearrangement joins TRBV5-1 to TRBJ2-3; 7 nucleotides line up with TRBD2. The V segment lost 5 bases and the J segment 4 bases; nucleotides outside the gene matches: 4. Germline-derived CDR1 and CDR2 are SGHRS and YFSETQ. The CDR3 totals 13 residues. CDR3 DNA sequence: TGCGCCAGCAGAGGGGAGGGAGCAGATACGCAGTATTTT. Translation gives CASRGEGADTQYF. The whole variable domain, filled in from reference TRBV5-1 and TRBJ2-3, reads KAGVTQTPRYLIKTRGQQVTLSCSPISGHRSVSWYQQTPGQGLQFLFEYFSETQRNKGNFPGRFSGRQFSNSRSEMNVSTLELGDSALYLCASRGEGADTQYFGPGTRLTVL.

The chain uses TRBV20-1 and TRBJ2-3, with D hard to call. The CDR3 consists of 10 residues. CDR1 DFQATT and CDR2 SNEGSKA come from the germline V gene (reference sequence). The CDR3 here is CSQGRDTQYF. The CDR3 nucleotides read TGCAGCCAAGGGCGAGATACGCAGTATTTT.

This clonotype was picked up many times. The V call is TRBV18, the J call TRBJ2-7; D gene uncertain. CDR1 is KGHSH, CDR2 LQKENI, per germline. This CDR3 contains 12 residues. V was pared by 2 bases and J by 5 bases, with 7 bases between. The CDR3 region has the DNA TGTGCCAGCTCACCAGCCGCGAACGAGCAGTACTTC. Its protein product is CASSPAANEQYF.

This clonotype was seen ten or more times. The genes are TRBV7-9 and TRBJ2-1; the match to TRBD1 covers 9 bases. The CDR3 runs 17 residues. Germline CDR1 reads SEHNR; CDR2 reads FQNEAQ (reference sequence). The V gene end was trimmed by 7 bases and the J gene end by 9 bases; junction bases not matched to a gene: 19. The CDR3 is CASTSTDWTGAAGEQFF. The CDR3 bases are TGTGCCAGCACCTCCACCGATTGGACAGGGGCAGCCGGTGAGCAGTTCTTC.

There are a few counts of this clonotype. The CDR3 coding sequence is TGCGCCAGCAGCTTCGACAGGGATGTGAGCACTGAAGCTTTCTTT. This gives the protein CASSFDRDVSTEAFF. V is TRBV5-1 and J is TRBJ1-1; 7 bases map to TRBD1. This CDR3 region has 15 residues. Germline-derived CDR1 and CDR2 are SGHRS and YFSETQ. The V and J ends lost 2 bases and 4 bases, in that order; junction bases with no gene match: 8.

This clonotype was seen more than once but under ten times. The chain couples TRBV13 to TRBJ1-1, with D hard to call. V was cut by 3 bases and J by 4 bases, with 6 bases left in between. This CDR3 is 12 amino acids long. Germline values: CDR1 PRHDT, CDR2 FYEKMQ (reference sequence). CDR3 in amino acids: CASSFLLTEAFF. The CDR3 DNA is TGTGCCAGCAGCTTCCTTCTCACTGAAGCTTTCTTT.

This clonotype was observed a few times. The rearrangement joins TRBV18 to TRBJ2-7, with 7 bases identical to TRBD1. V lost 8 bases to trimming and J lost 3 bases; unmatched junction nucleotides: 7. The CDR3 sequence is 13 residues long. Germline V gene lookup returns CDR1 KGHSH and CDR2 LQKENI. This CDR3 is CASTNRGDYEQYF. As DNA, the CDR3 is TGTGCCAGCACGAACAGGGGCGACTACGAGCAGTACTTC.

This clonotype was found a few times. The rearrangement links TRBV12-3 or TRBV12-4 to TRBJ1-1; D is unclear. CDR3 length equals 14 residues. Trimming stripped 7 bases from V and 6 bases from J, with 18 bases between. The CDR3 sequence is CASTSPPLDAEAFF. The DNA for the CDR3 is TGTGCCAGCACTAGTCCCCCCCTTGACGCTGAAGCTTTCTTT.

This clonotype has more than one count but fewer than ten. Here the CDR3 DNA reads TGTGCCACCAGTGATTTGGCCGGGGTTCAAGAGACCCAGTACTTC. This codes for CATSDLAGVQETQYF. The rearrangement joins TRBV24-1 to TRBJ2-5; maybe TRBD2 (5 bases). Germline V gene data show CDR1 as KGHDR and CDR2 as SFDVKD. This CDR3 region has 15 residues. The V end lost 0 bases, the J end lost 2 bases, and 9 bases lay between the germline ends.

V is TRBV6-5 and J is TRBJ1-5; the D gene is possibly TRBD1 (5 bases). V was pared by 4 bases and J by 7 bases, with 17 bases between. This CDR3 contains 15 residues. Germline CDR1 MNHEY, CDR2 SVGAGI. CDR3 protein: CASSLQGLTNQPQHF. CDR3 nucleotides: TGTGCCAGCAGTTTGCAGGGCCTGACCAACCAGCCCCAGCATTTT.

As regards this clonotype: Its ends do not fully match the called genes, so a read error is possible. This sequence joins TRBV12-3 or TRBV12-4 and TRBJ1-2; D gene uncertain. CDR3 size: 12 residues. The CDR3 DNA sequence: TGTTCCAGCAGTTTCTCCAACTATGGCTACACCTTC. It specifies CSSSFSNYGYTF.

This clonotype was recorded at least ten times. The chain links TRBV29-1 to TRBJ1-1, with unresolved D. Germline CDR1 is SQVTM and CDR2 is ANQGSEA. With 6 bases removed from V and 1 base from J, the gap between germline ends came to 3 bases. CDR3 length: 10 amino acids. CDR3: CSVTNTEAFF. The CDR3 DNA follows: TGCAGCGTGACGAACACTGAAGCTTTCTTT.

In this sample, this clonotype turned up a few times. The rearrangement uses TRBV7-9 and TRBJ2-3; 11 bases align to TRBD2. Germline values: CDR1 SEHNR, CDR2 FQNEAQ (reference sequence). The CDR3 sequence is 18 residues long. V dropped 5 bases and J dropped 1; count of bases not matched to a gene: 11. The DNA for the CDR3 is TGTGCCAGCAGCCTATCAGCGGCTAGCGGGGGGCGCACAGATACGCAGTATTTT. Protein product: CASSLSAASGGRTDTQYF.

The chain uses TRBV4-3 and TRBJ2-3; TRBD2 agrees at 8 bases. Germline CDR1 reads LGHNA; CDR2 reads YSLEER. Trimming at V came to 6 bases and at J to 9 bases, leaving 2 bases not matched to a gene. This CDR3 has 11 amino acids. Here the CDR3 DNA reads TGCGCCAGCAGTCGCGGGGGGACGCAGTATTTT. It encodes CASSRGGTQYF.

The chain has TRBV7-2 and TRBJ1-6; D might be TRBD1 (5 bases). In germline, CDR1 is SGHTA, CDR2 FQGNSA. V lost 5 bases and J 6 bases, leaving 11 bases between the germline ends. The CDR3 consists of 14 residues. This CDR3 is CASSLDSRNSPLHF. DNA for the CDR3: TGTGCCAGCAGCCTCGACAGCCGTAATTCACCCCTCCACTTT. Complete variable domain (other parts from reference TRBV7-2 and TRBJ1-6): GAGVSQSPSNKVTEKGKDVELRCDPISGHTALYWYRQSLGQGLEFLIYFQGNSAPDKSGLPSDRFSAERTGGSVSTLTIQRTQQEDSAVYLCASSLDSRNSPLHFGNGTRLTVT.

Comments on this clonotype: A single base separates this from a much larger clone, so it may be a read error. The V and J genes are TRBV20-1 and TRBJ2-5, with 11 bases that match TRBD2. The CDR3 sequence is 14 residues long. J gave up 2 bases and V 1 base, and 0 bases lay outside the gene matches. Germline lookup yields CDR1 DFQATT and CDR2 SNEGSKA (reference sequence). In DNA form, the CDR3 reads TGCAGTGCTAGAGTAGCGGGGGGGCAAGAGACCCAGTACTTC. Its translation is CSARVAGGQETQYF.

This chain joins TRBV6-6 and TRBJ2-3; D gene ambiguous. Trimming stripped 10 bases from V and 2 bases from J, with 13 bases between. The germline V gene encodes CDR1 MNHNY and CDR2 SVGAGI (reference sequence). CDR3 size: 13 residues. CDR3 bases: TGTGCCAACAAGGACCCTAACACAGATACGCAGTATTTT. It translates to CANKDPNTDTQYF.

The genes are TRBV4-3 and TRBJ1-1; D is uncertain. The V end was cut by 3 bases, the J end by 1 base, with 12 bases between. This CDR3 contains 15 residues. Germline V gives CDR1 LGHNA, CDR2 YSLEER. Here the CDR3 DNA reads TGCGCCAGCAGCCATTCCCCGCCAGGGAACACTGAAGCTTTCTTT. Residues: CASSHSPPGNTEAFF.

This clonotype was seen a few times. The chain has TRBV6-2 or TRBV6-3 and TRBJ2-7; D gene unclear. The CDR3 contains 14 residues. Trimming removed 2 bases from V and 6 bases from J, with 14 bases in between. The germline gives CDR1 MNHEY, CDR2 SVGEGT. CDR3: CASSYGPRGGEQYV. The CDR3 DNA reads TGTGCCAGCAGTTACGGACCGCGTGGCGGCGAGCAGTACGTC.

This clonotype was observed a handful of times. The chain uses TRBV10-1 and TRBJ2-6; TRBD1 might be the D (6 bases). Germline-derived CDR1 and CDR2 are WNHNN and SYGVQD (reference sequence). This CDR3 comprises 14 residues. With 6 bases removed from V and 15 bases from J, the gap between germline ends came to 21 bases. CDR3 region: CASSGRAGEQALTF. DNA for the CDR3: TGCGCCAGCAGCGGTAGGGCAGGGGAACAGGCCCTGACTTTC.

The rearrangement joins TRBV6-6 to TRBJ1-5, with D possibly TRBD1 on 5 matching bases. V was clipped by 2 bases and J by 8 bases, with 16 bases between them. The CDR3 has 15 amino acids. The germline V gene has CDR1 MNHNY and CDR2 SVGAGI (reference sequence). This chain's CDR3 is CASSYPPIQGEPQHF. In nucleotides, the CDR3 is TGTGCCAGCAGTTACCCTCCGATCCAAGGGGAGCCCCAGCATTTT.